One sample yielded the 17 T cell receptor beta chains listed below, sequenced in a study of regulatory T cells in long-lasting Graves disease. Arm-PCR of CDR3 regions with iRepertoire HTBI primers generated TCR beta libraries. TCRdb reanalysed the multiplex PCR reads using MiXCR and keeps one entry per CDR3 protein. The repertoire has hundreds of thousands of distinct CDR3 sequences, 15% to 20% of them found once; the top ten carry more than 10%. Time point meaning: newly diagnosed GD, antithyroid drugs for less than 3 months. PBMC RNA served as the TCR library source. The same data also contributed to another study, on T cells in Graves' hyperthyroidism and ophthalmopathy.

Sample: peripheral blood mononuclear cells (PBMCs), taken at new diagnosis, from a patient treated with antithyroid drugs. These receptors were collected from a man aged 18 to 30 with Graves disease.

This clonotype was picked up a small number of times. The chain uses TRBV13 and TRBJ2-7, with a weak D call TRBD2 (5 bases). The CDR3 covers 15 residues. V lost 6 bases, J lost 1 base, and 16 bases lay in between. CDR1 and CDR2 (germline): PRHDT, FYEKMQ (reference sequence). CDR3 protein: CASSHGGRHSYEQYF. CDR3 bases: TGTGCCAGCAGTCATGGCGGGCGCCATTCCTACGAGCAGTACTTC.

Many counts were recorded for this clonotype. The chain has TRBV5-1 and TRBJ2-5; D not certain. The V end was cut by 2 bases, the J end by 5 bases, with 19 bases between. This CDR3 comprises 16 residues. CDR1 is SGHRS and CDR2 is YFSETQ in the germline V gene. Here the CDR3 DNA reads TGCGCCAGCAGCTTATACATGACACCGGGCAGGGAGACCCAGTACTTC. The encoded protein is CASSLYMTPGRETQYF.

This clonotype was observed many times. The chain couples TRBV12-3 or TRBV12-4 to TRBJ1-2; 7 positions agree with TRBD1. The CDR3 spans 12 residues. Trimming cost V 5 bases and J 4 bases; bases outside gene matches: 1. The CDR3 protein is CASSDRVYGYTF. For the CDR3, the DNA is TGTGCCAGCAGTGACAGGGTCTATGGCTACACCTTC.

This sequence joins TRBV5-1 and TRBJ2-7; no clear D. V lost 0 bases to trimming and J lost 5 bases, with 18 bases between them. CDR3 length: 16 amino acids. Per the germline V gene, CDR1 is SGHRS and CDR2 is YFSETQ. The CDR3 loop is CASSLDFGRNDHEQYF. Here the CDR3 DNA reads TGCGCCAGCAGCTTGGATTTTGGACGGAATGATCACGAGCAGTACTTC.

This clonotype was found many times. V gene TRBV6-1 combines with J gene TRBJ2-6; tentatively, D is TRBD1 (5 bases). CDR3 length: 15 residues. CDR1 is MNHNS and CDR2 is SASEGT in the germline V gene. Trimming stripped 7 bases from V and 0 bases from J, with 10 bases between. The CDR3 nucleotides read TGTGCCAGCACCACAGGCAACTCTGGGGCCAACGTCCTGACTTTC. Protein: CASTTGNSGANVLTF.

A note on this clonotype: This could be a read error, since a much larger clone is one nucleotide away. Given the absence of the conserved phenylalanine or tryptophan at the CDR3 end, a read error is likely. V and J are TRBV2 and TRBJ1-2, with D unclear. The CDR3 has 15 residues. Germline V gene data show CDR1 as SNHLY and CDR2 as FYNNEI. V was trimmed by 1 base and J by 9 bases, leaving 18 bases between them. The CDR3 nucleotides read TGTGCCAGCAGTGAAGGCCCGGGGAGGGCCGGTAGCTACACCCTC. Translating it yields CASSEGPGRAGSYTL.

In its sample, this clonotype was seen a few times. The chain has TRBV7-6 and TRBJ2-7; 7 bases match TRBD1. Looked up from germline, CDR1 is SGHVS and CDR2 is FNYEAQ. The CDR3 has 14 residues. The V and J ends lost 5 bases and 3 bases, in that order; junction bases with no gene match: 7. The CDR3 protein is CASSEDPGGYEQYF. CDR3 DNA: TGTGCCAGCAGCGAGGACCCAGGGGGCTACGAGCAGTACTTC.

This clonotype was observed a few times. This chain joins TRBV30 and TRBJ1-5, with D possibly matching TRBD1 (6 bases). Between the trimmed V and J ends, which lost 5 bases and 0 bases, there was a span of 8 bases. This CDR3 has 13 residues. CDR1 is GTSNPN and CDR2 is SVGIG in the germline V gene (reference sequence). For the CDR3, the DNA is TGTGCCTGGGGGGGGCATAGCAATCAGCCCCAGCATTTT. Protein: CAWGGHSNQPQHF. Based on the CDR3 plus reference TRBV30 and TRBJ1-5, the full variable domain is SQTIHQWPATLVQPVGSPLSLECTVEGTSNPNLYWYRQAAGRGLQLLFYSVGIGQISSEVPQNLSASRPQDRQFILSSKKLLLSDSGFYLCAWGGHSNQPQHFGDGTRLSIL.

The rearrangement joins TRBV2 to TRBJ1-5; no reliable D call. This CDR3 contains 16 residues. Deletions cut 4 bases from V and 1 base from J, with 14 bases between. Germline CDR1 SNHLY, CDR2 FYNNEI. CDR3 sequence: CASSVSLGRSNQPQHF. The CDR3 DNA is TGTGCCAGCAGTGTTTCCCTCGGACGGAGCAATCAGCCCCAGCATTTT.

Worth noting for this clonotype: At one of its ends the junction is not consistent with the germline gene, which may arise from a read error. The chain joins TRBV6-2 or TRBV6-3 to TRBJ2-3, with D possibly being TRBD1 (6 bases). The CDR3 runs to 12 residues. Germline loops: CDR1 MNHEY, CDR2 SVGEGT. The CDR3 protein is CASSSDSDTQCF. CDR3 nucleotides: TGTGCCAGCAGTTCGGACAGCGATACGCAGTGTTTT.

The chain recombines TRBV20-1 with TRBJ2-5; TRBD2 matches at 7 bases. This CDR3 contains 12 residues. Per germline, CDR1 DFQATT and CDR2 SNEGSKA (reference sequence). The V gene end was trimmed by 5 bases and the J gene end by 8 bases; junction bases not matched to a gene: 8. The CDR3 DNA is TGCAGTGCTTTGGTGCCGGGAGGCACCCAGTACTTC. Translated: CSALVPGGTQYF.

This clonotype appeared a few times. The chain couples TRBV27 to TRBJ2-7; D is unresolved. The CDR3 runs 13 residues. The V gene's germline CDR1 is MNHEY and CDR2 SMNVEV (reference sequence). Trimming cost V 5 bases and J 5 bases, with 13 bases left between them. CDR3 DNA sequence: TGTGCCAGCAGTCACCCCCCAGCGCACGAGCAGTACTTC. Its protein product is CASSHPPAHEQYF.

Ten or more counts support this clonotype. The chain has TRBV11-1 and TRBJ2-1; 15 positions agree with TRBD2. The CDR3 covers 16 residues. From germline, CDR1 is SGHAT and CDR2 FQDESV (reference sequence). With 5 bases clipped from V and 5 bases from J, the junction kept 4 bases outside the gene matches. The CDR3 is CASSRGLAGGHNEQFF. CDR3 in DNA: TGTGCCAGCAGCCGGGGACTAGCGGGAGGTCACAATGAGCAGTTCTTC.

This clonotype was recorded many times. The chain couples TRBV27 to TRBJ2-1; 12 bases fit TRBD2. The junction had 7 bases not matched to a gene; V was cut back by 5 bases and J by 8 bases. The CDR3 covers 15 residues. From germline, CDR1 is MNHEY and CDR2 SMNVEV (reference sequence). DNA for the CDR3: TGTGCCAGCAGTCCACAGACTAGCGGGAGTGATGAGCAGTTCTTC. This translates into CASSPQTSGSDEQFF.

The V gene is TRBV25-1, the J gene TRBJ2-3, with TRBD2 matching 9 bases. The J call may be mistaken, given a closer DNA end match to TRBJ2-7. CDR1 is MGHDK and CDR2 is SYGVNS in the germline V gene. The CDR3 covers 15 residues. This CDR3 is CASSGLRLAVGEQYF. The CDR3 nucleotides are TGTGCCAGCAGTGGCCTCAGACTAGCGGTCGGGGAGCAGTACTTC.

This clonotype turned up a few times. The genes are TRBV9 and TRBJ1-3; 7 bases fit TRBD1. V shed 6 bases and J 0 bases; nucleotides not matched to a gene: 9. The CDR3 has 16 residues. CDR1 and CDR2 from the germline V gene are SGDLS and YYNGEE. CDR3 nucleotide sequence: TGTGCCAGCACCAAAGGACAGGCGTTCTCTGGAAACACCATATATTTT. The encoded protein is CASTKGQAFSGNTIYF. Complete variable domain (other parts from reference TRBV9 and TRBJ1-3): DSGVTQTPKHLITATGQRVTLRCSPRSGDLSVYWYQQSLDQGLQFLIQYYNGEERAKGNILERFSAQQFPDLHSELNLSSLELGDSALYFCASTKGQAFSGNTIYFGEGSWLTVV.

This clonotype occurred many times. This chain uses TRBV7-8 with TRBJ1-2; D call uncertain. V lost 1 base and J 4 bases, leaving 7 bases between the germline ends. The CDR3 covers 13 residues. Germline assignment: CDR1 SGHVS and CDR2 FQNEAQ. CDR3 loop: CASSLDVVYGYTF. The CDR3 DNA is TGTGCCAGCAGCTTAGACGTGGTCTATGGCTACACCTTC.